This T cell receptor beta chain was recorded in a study of blood T cells in healthy people across ages (dated by TCRdb to the mid-2010s). At the level of the whole study: Template switching captured roughly one uniquely barcoded TCR beta cDNA molecule per two T cells in model experiments. To track age-related changes in TCR beta repertoire diversity, the study relied on deep sequencing normalized with unique cDNA molecular identifiers. The donors were split into four age groups: young (average about 16 years), middle-aged (roughly 39), aged (over 55) and long-lived (roughly 86). To avoid experimental bias, donors of different ages were spread randomly across the sequencing lanes. The study analyzed two additional independent replicas of 1 million unique cDNA reads from the same blood draw for two donors, one aged 18 to 30 and one aged 80 or older. What the research found in general, with its limitations: Observed TCR beta diversity per million T cells fell roughly linearly with age, and a significant reduction was already apparent by age around 39. Bulk unsorted PBMC profiling prevented conclusive comparison of naive and antigen-experienced compartments. Donor CMV infection status was unknown, potentially confounding age-related changes in expanded clonotypes. Estimates of total diversity based on one million sequenced T cells were regarded as lower bounds and as underestimates. Compared with the aged group, the long-lived group had more naive CD4+ T cells, fewer expanded clones and increased TCR diversity, suggesting age selection. A strong correlation was found between observed TCR beta diversity and the percentage of naive T cells measured by flow cytometry.

Library preparation employed 5' RACE. TCRdb shows the sequencer as Illumina HiSeq 2500. A second PCR of roughly 6 to 11 cycles was run with a J-beta primer mix and a sample-barcoded 5' primer. A unique molecular identifier was introduced onto each TCR beta cDNA molecule by a template-switch 5' adaptor carrying 12 random nucleotides. Each sample yielded at least 2.5 million CDR3-containing paired-end reads. The Mint cDNA synthesis kit, primed by a TRBC-specific oligonucleotide, was used to synthesize first-strand cDNA from all RNA. Following uracil-DNA glycosylase treatment, all cDNA underwent a first 18-cycle PCR with the universal primers M1SS and BC2_uni_R. As for the original processing: Normalization of each sample was performed by random selection of 1 million high-quality reads, each carrying a distinct molecular identifier. Instead of being binned into consensus sequences, reads with shared molecular identifiers were discarded. CDR3 identification, clonotype clustering and error correction used MiTCR with a Q25 quality threshold and the strictest error-elimination algorithm. A nonparametric unseen species model using Euler transformation provided a lower-bound estimate of total TCR beta diversity. TCRdb took the public reads, trimmed them with fastp at Q25, ran MiXCR for clone calling and kept in-frame beta chains. Each entry merges the rows of one CDR3 protein and shows their most common DNA and genes. TCRdb, not the original authors, processed these V and J calls. The sample table holds around 800,000 distinct CDR3 sequences, of which around half were seen once. Of the sample, 15% to 20% falls within the top ten clones.

From a lookup of the germline V gene, CDR1 and CDR2 are SGHRS and YFSETQ. From its cysteine to its phenylalanine, the CDR3 spans 13 amino acids. Left in the record is the CDR3 DNA by itself, 39 bases read in frame from the first base. V loses 4 bases, J loses 11 bases, and the germline ends lie 18 bases apart. The donors were about 40 Caucasian individuals from Russia, aged roughly 6 to 95 years, who were systemically healthy. Each donor gave 8.5 to 10 milliliters of peripheral blood, collected into EDTA-treated Vacutainer tubes. Ficoll-Paque density-gradient centrifugation was used to isolate PBMCs, with at least 7 million per sample. Trizol reagent was used to extract total RNA from PBMCs, with at least 6 micrograms per sample. The percentages of naive CD45RAhigh/CD27high T cells were determined by flow cytometry on a PBMC aliquot from every donor. This clonotype was observed a single time. Its antigen target is currently unknown. Base qualities are not at hand, and no much larger clone is one base apart. One read yields weak evidence.

This TCR derives from a man older than 75 in good health. The receptor chain draws on TRBV5-1 and TRBJ2-5, and the D gene may be TRBD2, 6 bases matching. The sample comprised blood. The CDR3 protein is CASSVVSGGEQYF. The nucleotide sequence is given as TGCGCCAGCAGCGTAGTAAGCGGAGGGGAGCAGTACTTC.